Shown below are 28 T cell receptor beta chains from a single sample sequenced in a study of T cell clonality in common variable immunodeficiency. The repertoire was sequenced with immunoSEQ multiplex PCR; TCRdb's copy has only in-frame clones and lacks some. In total the sample includes tens of thousands of clones, none of them seen once. Whole-study findings and limits: In common variable immunodeficiency, TCR beta chains reportedly carried fewer deletions and N-nucleotide insertions.

What these receptors recognize is not known. Material: peripheral blood mononuclear cells. These receptors originate from a human donor with common variable immunodeficiency.

This clone was detected many times. The sequenced fragment ends 3 residues before the CDR3 boundary, so the rest is inferred from the germline J gene. The chain carries TRBV6-1 and TRBJ2-2; TRBD1 matches at 10 bases. Germline assignment: CDR1 MNHNS and CDR2 SASEGT. The CDR3 totals 18 residues. With 5 bases clipped from V and 3 bases from J, the junction kept 12 bases outside the gene matches. The DNA read from the CDR3 is TGTGCCAGCAGTAAAGGGGGACAGGGGCATCGGTACACCGGGGAG. Translated, it gives CASSKGGQGHRYTGE. The CDR3 in full is CASSKGGQGHRYTGELFF.

A remark on this clone: The CDR3 end lies 3 residues beyond the end of the read and is filled in from the germline J gene. The rearrangement uses TRBV7-2 and TRBJ1-2; the match to TRBD1 covers 10 bases. The CDR3 is made up of 13 amino acids. V shed 4 bases, J shed 7 bases, and the junction held 3 bases outside the gene matches. Germline V gene data show CDR1 as SGHTA and CDR2 as FQGNSA. The covered CDR3 bases are TGTGCCAGCAGCTCCGGGACAGGGGTTGGC. It encodes CASSSGTGVG. The whole CDR3 protein is CASSSGTGVGYTF.

With respect to this clone: Read sequence stops 3 residues before the CDR3 end, and the germline J gene provides the missing end. The chain has TRBV19 and TRBJ2-1; D not resolved. The length of the CDR3 is 11 residues. In germline, CDR1 is LNHDA, CDR2 SQIVND (reference sequence). V was shortened by 10 bases and J by 3 bases, with 7 bases between the two germline ends. The chain's CDR3 is CAIQSYNEQFF. The covered CDR3 bases are TGTGCCATCCAGAGCTACAATGAG.

This clone has only a few counts. The CDR3 extends 3 residues past the end of the read, so its final part is completed from the germline J gene. V gene TRBV2 combines with J gene TRBJ2-1, with 12 bases lining up with TRBD2. In germline, CDR1 is SNHLY, CDR2 FYNNEI. V lost 5 bases to trimming and J lost 4 bases; unmatched junction nucleotides: 3. The CDR3 has 15 residues. The CDR3 sequence: CASSKLAGGYNEQFF. CDR3 DNA, as far as it was read: TGTGCCAGCAGTAAACTAGCGGGGGGTTACAATGAG.

Remarks on this clone: The read falls 3 residues short of the CDR3 end, and the missing part is taken from the germline J gene. The chain links TRBV30 to TRBJ1-4; D remains unclear. Germline CDR1 is GTSNPN and CDR2 is SVGIG (reference sequence). V lost 0 bases and J lost 0, with 11 bases in between. This CDR3 is 16 amino acids long. The CDR3 is CAWSVGPFATNEKLFF. The sequenced CDR3 bases are TGTGCCTGGAGTGTTGGGCCGTTTGCAACTAATGAAAAA.

This clone was observed a few times. The read falls 3 residues short of the CDR3 end, and the missing part is taken from the germline J gene. J is TRBJ1-4 and V is TRBV18, with a weak D call TRBD1 (5 bases). Germline V gene sequence: CDR1 KGHSH, CDR2 LQKENI. This CDR3 is built from 15 residues. V lost 3 bases and J 4 bases, leaving 12 bases between the germline ends. CDR3 DNA (partial): TGTGCCAGCTCACCTCGAACAGGAGATAATGAAAAA. It specifies CASSPRTGDNEK. The whole CDR3 reads CASSPRTGDNEKLFF.

Regarding this clone: One end of the junction does not line up with germline, which may come from a read error. From the germline J gene comes the end of the CDR3, since the read stops 3 residues before it. The rearrangement uses TRBV18 and TRBJ1-5; TRBD1 might be the D (5 bases). Looked up from germline, CDR1 is KGHSH and CDR2 is LQKENI. The CDR3 spans 15 residues. The DNA read from the CDR3 is TGTGCCAGCTCAGTAGGGGAGGGCCGCAAGCAGCCC. It encodes CASSVGEGRKQP. The entire CDR3 reads CASSVGEGRKQPQHF.

Only a few counts were recorded for this clone. The read terminates 3 residues ahead of where the CDR3 ends, so the germline J gene completes it. The V gene is TRBV5-5, the J gene TRBJ2-2, with D perhaps matching TRBD1 (5 bases). Between the trimmed V and J ends, which lost 6 bases and 8 bases, there was a span of 20 bases. The CDR3 length is 15 residues. Per the germline V gene, CDR1 is SGHKS and CDR2 is YYEKEE (reference sequence). The CDR3 bases that were read are TGTGCCAGCACCGCTCGATCCCAGGGCGATGGGGAG. Protein sequence: CASTARSQGDGE. The full CDR3 protein reads CASTARSQGDGELFF.

This clone has just a few counts. Read data end 3 residues before the CDR3 end; the end is taken from the germline J gene. V gene TRBV5-5 combines with J gene TRBJ1-2; D is ambiguous. The CDR3 is made up of 14 amino acids. CDR1 SGHKS and CDR2 YYEKEE come from the germline V gene (reference sequence). Trimming cost V 2 bases and J 2 bases, with 10 bases left between them. Incomplete CDR3 DNA: TGTGCCAGCAGCTTCCAGTGGTGGAACTATGGC. Its protein product is CASSFQWWNYG. The CDR3 as a whole reads CASSFQWWNYGYTF.

This clone was recorded many times. Read coverage stops 3 residues before the CDR3 terminus; the germline J gene supplies the remainder. J is TRBJ1-4 and V is TRBV19; unclear D gene. The CDR3 totals 12 residues. CDR1 LNHDA and CDR2 SQIVND come from the germline V gene (reference sequence). Trimming stripped 5 bases from V and 6 bases from J, with 7 bases between. The CDR3 protein is CASSPRDEKLFF. The CDR3 bases that were read are TGTGCCAGTAGTCCTCGGGATGAAAAA. The whole variable domain, filled in from reference TRBV19 and TRBJ1-4, reads DGGITQSPKYLFRKEGQNVTLSCEQNLNHDAMYWYRQDPGQGLRLIYYSQIVNDFQKGDIAEGYSVSREKKESFPLTVTSAQKNPTAFYLCASSPRDEKLFFGSGTQLSVL.

This clone occurred a few times. The read ends 3 residues early relative to the CDR3; the germline J gene fills the gap. The V and J genes are TRBV18 and TRBJ1-4, with TRBD1 identical over 10 bases. Per germline, CDR1 KGHSH and CDR2 LQKENI. The CDR3 consists of 14 residues. V shed 3 bases, J shed 6 bases, and the junction held 1 base outside the gene matches. This CDR3 is CASSPGQGDEKLFF. The CDR3 bases that were read are TGTGCCAGCTCACCCGGACAGGGGGATGAAAAA. Complete variable domain (other parts from reference TRBV18 and TRBJ1-4): NAGVMQNPRHLVRRRGQEARLRCSPMKGHSHVYWYRQLPEEGLKFMVYLQKENIIDESGMPKERFSAEFPKEGPSILRIQQVVRGDSAAYFCASSPGQGDEKLFFGSGTQLSVL.

Concerning this clone itself: The CDR3 end is not reached by the read, which stops 3 residues before it; the germline J gene fills it in. This sequence joins TRBV19 and TRBJ1-1; 8 bases are a match to TRBD1. The CDR3 runs 16 residues. CDR1 and CDR2 from the germline V gene are LNHDA and SQIVND (reference sequence). With V trimmed by 3 bases and J by 1 base, 7 bases remained unmatched. The sequenced CDR3 bases are TGTGCCAGTAGTATGTGGACAGGGAGTTCGAACACTGAA. As protein: CASSMWTGSSNTE. The full CDR3 reads CASSMWTGSSNTEAFF.

This clone appeared many times. The read finishes 3 residues shy of the CDR3 end, and the germline J gene is used to complete it. The chain uses TRBV19 and TRBJ1-1; 9 bases are shared with TRBD1. Germline CDR1 reads LNHDA; CDR2 reads SQIVND (reference sequence). V dropped 5 bases and J dropped 4; count of bases not matched to a gene: 2. This CDR3 is 13 amino acids long. CDR3: CASSVGQGTEAFF. CDR3 DNA (partial): TGTGCCAGTAGTGTGGGACAGGGCACTGAA. Full variable domain (rest looked up from reference TRBV19 and TRBJ1-1): DGGITQSPKYLFRKEGQNVTLSCEQNLNHDAMYWYRQDPGQGLRLIYYSQIVNDFQKGDIAEGYSVSREKKESFPLTVTSAQKNPTAFYLCASSVGQGTEAFFGQGTRLTVV.

To note about this clone: The CDR3 goes on 3 residues after the read ends, and that part is filled in from the germline J gene. The chain has TRBV5-1 and TRBJ2-3; 13 nucleotides align to TRBD2. Germline trimming cut 3 bases from V and 0 bases from J; bases unmatched to any gene: 13. From germline, CDR1 is SGHRS and CDR2 YFSETQ. CDR3 length equals 20 residues. The CDR3 bases that were read are TGCGCCAGCAGCTCGCCGGGGACTAGCGGGGCCCTGAGAAGCACAGATACG. Protein product: CASSSPGTSGALRSTDT. The full CDR3 sequence reads CASSSPGTSGALRSTDTQYF.

This clone was observed many times. The CDR3 end falls 3 residues outside the read, so it is completed with the germline J gene. The chain recombines TRBV20-1 with TRBJ2-5, with D perhaps matching TRBD2 (7 bases). The CDR3 has 14 amino acids. Deletions cut 1 base from V and 4 bases from J, with 13 bases between. In germline, CDR1 is DFQATT, CDR2 SNEGSKA (reference sequence). The covered CDR3 bases are TGCAGTGCTAGAGTTCAAGGGGGGGGAGAGACC. Its protein is CSARVQGGGET. The whole CDR3 reads CSARVQGGGETQYF.

With respect to this clone: The CDR3 extends 3 residues past the end of the read, so its final part is completed from the germline J gene. J is TRBJ1-1 and V is TRBV19, with 9 bases matching TRBD1. The CDR3 contains 14 residues. From germline, CDR1 is LNHDA and CDR2 SQIVND (reference sequence). The J segment lost 4 bases and the V segment lost 6 bases, leaving 6 bases of the junction unmatched. The sequenced CDR3 bases are TGTGCCAGTAGCCCGGACAGGGGTAGCACTGAA. Amino acid sequence: CASSPDRGSTE. The full CDR3 protein is CASSPDRGSTEAFF.

This clone was detected many times. The read stops 3 residues short of the end of the CDR3; the missing end is completed from the germline J gene. The chain combines TRBV6-2 or TRBV6-3 with TRBJ2-3; TRBD2 matches at 10 bases. The germline V gene encodes CDR1 MNHEY and CDR2 SVGEGT. This CDR3 comprises 16 residues. Trimming at V came to 6 bases and at J to 2 bases, leaving 8 bases not matched to a gene. The DNA read from the CDR3 is TGTGCCAGCAGCGGACCTAGCGGGGGTTCCACAGATACG. This gives the protein CASSGPSGGSTDT. In full, the CDR3 is CASSGPSGGSTDTQYF.

As concerns this clone: The CDR3 end lies 3 residues beyond the end of the read and is filled in from the germline J gene. The genes are TRBV2 and TRBJ2-1; D uncertain. Deletions cut 5 bases from V and 0 bases from J, with 8 bases between. The germline gives CDR1 SNHLY, CDR2 FYNNEI. The CDR3 is 14 residues long. The CDR3 region is CASSSTLSYNEQFF. The DNA read from the CDR3 is TGTGCCAGCAGTTCGACTCTCTCCTACAATGAG. Drawing the rest from reference TRBV2 and TRBJ2-1, the complete variable domain is EPEVTQTPSHQVTQMGQEVILRCVPISNHLYFYWYRQILGQKVEFLVSFYNNEISEKSEIFDDQFSVERPDGSNFTLKIRSTKLEDSAMYFCASSSTLSYNEQFFGPGTRLTVL.

This clone was observed a handful of times. The CDR3 is cut off 3 residues early in the read; its end comes from the germline J gene. V and J are TRBV6-1 and TRBJ2-5; D might be TRBD2 (5 bases). V dropped 1 base and J dropped 4 bases, with 10 bases sitting between them. CDR1 MNHNS and CDR2 SASEGT come from the germline V gene. The CDR3 is 14 residues long. CDR3 sequence reads: CASSEDPEGETQYF. The part of the CDR3 DNA that was read is TGTGCCAGCAGTGAAGACCCCGAGGGAGAGACC.

On this clone: Sequencing ends 3 residues short of the CDR3 end; the germline J gene provides the rest. The J gene is TRBJ1-1, the V gene TRBV30; maybe TRBD1 (6 bases). The germline V gene has CDR1 GTSNPN and CDR2 SVGIG (reference sequence). The CDR3 spans 13 residues. Trimming took 1 base from V and 6 from J, leaving 12 bases between them. Partial CDR3 DNA: TGTGCCTGGAGTGCTGGGGGCCGGGCTGAA. This sequence encodes CAWSAGGRAE. The CDR3 reads in full as CAWSAGGRAEAFF.

Worth noting for this clone: The CDR3 end falls 3 residues outside the read, so it is completed with the germline J gene. The gene calls are TRBV19 and TRBJ1-3; D might be TRBD1 (5 bases). V lost 7 bases and J 0 bases, leaving 13 bases between the germline ends. The CDR3 is 15 amino acids. Germline V gives CDR1 LNHDA, CDR2 SQIVND (reference sequence). CDR3 amino acids: CASIPTANSGNTIYF. Partial CDR3 DNA: TGTGCCAGTATCCCGACAGCCAACTCTGGAAACACC.

In the case of this clone: The read terminates 3 residues ahead of where the CDR3 ends, so the germline J gene completes it. This chain joins TRBV18 and TRBJ1-5; TRBD1 might be the D (6 bases). The germline V gene has CDR1 KGHSH and CDR2 LQKENI. The CDR3 length is 13 residues. V was shortened by 1 base and J by 6 bases, with 7 bases between the two germline ends. The CDR3 protein is CASSPQGGQPQHF. The covered CDR3 bases are TGTGCCAGCTCACCACAAGGGGGTCAGCCC.

Comment on this clone: The read terminates 3 residues ahead of where the CDR3 ends, so the germline J gene completes it. This chain joins TRBV7-6 and TRBJ1-1, with D possibly matching TRBD1 (6 bases). Germline values: CDR1 SGHVS, CDR2 FNYEAQ. V was pared by 5 bases and J by 5 bases, with 18 bases between. This CDR3 has 15 amino acids. CDR3 bases read: TGTGCCAGCAGCCACCCGGTACAGGGAGGAACTGAA. Its protein is CASSHPVQGGTE. The complete CDR3 protein is CASSHPVQGGTEAFF.

Ten or more counts support this clone. The read comes to an end 3 residues before the CDR3 does, leaving the germline J gene to fill in the end. The chain recombines TRBV4-2 with TRBJ1-5; tentative D call: TRBD1 (6 bases). Per the germline V gene, CDR1 is LGHNA and CDR2 is YNFKEQ. The CDR3 consists of 17 residues. The germline V and J ends were trimmed by 0 bases and 1 base, with 13 bases remaining between them. The DNA read from the CDR3 is TGTGCCAGCAGCCAAGATCGGTCAGGGGTAAGCAATCAGCCC. It yields the protein CASSQDRSGVSNQP. The full CDR3 protein reads CASSQDRSGVSNQPQHF.

This clone was seen only a few times. The read comes to an end 3 residues before the CDR3 does, leaving the germline J gene to fill in the end. The chain has TRBV6-1 and TRBJ1-1, with TRBD1 matching over 7 bases. CDR3 size: 13 residues. Looked up from germline, CDR1 is MNHNS and CDR2 is SASEGT. The sequenced part of the CDR3 DNA is TGTGCCAGCAGTGGCCGACAGGGAGACGAA. It translates to CASSGRQGDE. The CDR3 reads in full as CASSGRQGDEAFF.

As concerns this clone: Read coverage stops 3 residues before the CDR3 terminus; the germline J gene supplies the remainder. The rearrangement joins TRBV19 to TRBJ1-1; the D gene is possibly TRBD1 (6 bases). Germline V gene lookup returns CDR1 LNHDA and CDR2 SQIVND (reference sequence). This CDR3 spans 13 amino acids. Deletions cut 6 bases from V and 3 bases from J, with 11 bases between. Incomplete CDR3 DNA: TGTGCCAGTAGGGACAGCGAACACACTGAA. This gives the protein CASRDSEHTE. The CDR3 as a whole reads CASRDSEHTEAFF. The whole variable domain, remainder taken from reference TRBV19 and TRBJ1-1, is DGGITQSPKYLFRKEGQNVTLSCEQNLNHDAMYWYRQDPGQGLRLIYYSQIVNDFQKGDIAEGYSVSREKKESFPLTVTSAQKNPTAFYLCASRDSEHTEAFFGQGTRLTVV.

To note about this clone: The CDR3 end falls 3 residues outside the read, so it is completed with the germline J gene. The chain has TRBV2 and TRBJ2-3; D is ambiguous. The CDR3 covers 12 residues. V shed 3 bases and J shed 1 base, with 2 bases lying between them. Germline CDR1 is SNHLY and CDR2 is FYNNEI. CDR3 DNA (partial): TGTGCCAGCAGTGACGGCACAGATACG. Amino acid sequence: CASSDGTDT. The CDR3 in its entirety is CASSDGTDTQYF.

In its sample, this clone was seen many times. The read comes to an end 3 residues before the CDR3 does, leaving the germline J gene to fill in the end. J is TRBJ1-6 and V is TRBV5-1, with 7 bases aligning to TRBD1. Trimming cost V 2 bases and J 5 bases; bases outside gene matches: 4. Per germline, CDR1 SGHRS and CDR2 YFSETQ. There are 15 residues in the CDR3. The part of the CDR3 DNA that was read is TGCGCCAGCAGCTTATTCGACAGGGATAATTCACCC. Translating gives CASSLFDRDNSP. The CDR3, in full, reads CASSLFDRDNSPLHF. The whole variable domain, remainder taken from reference TRBV5-1 and TRBJ1-6, is KAGVTQTPRYLIKTRGQQVTLSCSPISGHRSVSWYQQTPGQGLQFLFEYFSETQRNKGNFPGRFSGRQFSNSRSEMNVSTLELGDSALYLCASSLFDRDNSPLHFGNGTRLTVT.